These 2 T cell receptor beta chains originate from one sample sequenced in a study of response to subunit inactivated influenza vaccine. TCRdb processed the RT-PCR reads anew with MiXCR; each CDR3 protein has one entry. The sample records 170,000 or so distinct CDR3 sequences, around 10% being singletons. This specimen was CD8+ T cells sorted from PBMCs, taken less than 30 months after vaccination. The receptors shown here come from a man aged 45 to 70 who received an inactivated influenza vaccine.

This chain uses TRBV2 with TRBJ2-3, with 9 bases identical to TRBD2. The length of the CDR3 is 12 residues. Trimming removed 9 bases from V and 9 bases from J; junction bases left unmatched: 7. The germline gives CDR1 SNHLY, CDR2 FYNNEI. CDR3 residues: CASEAGGVTQYF. CDR3 DNA: TGTGCCAGTGAAGCGGGGGGCGTAACGCAGTATTTT.

This clonotype was counted between two and nine times. The CDR3 loop reads CASSLGRSLTDTQYF. Written as DNA, the CDR3 is TGTGCCAGCAGCTTAGGTCGGAGTCTCACAGATACGCAGTATTTT. The chain recombines TRBV7-9 with TRBJ2-3, with D uncertain. Trimming pared 1 base from V and 2 bases from J, leaving 10 bases between. This CDR3 has 15 residues. In germline, CDR1 is SEHNR, CDR2 FQNEAQ (reference sequence). The complete variable domain, with remaining parts taken from reference TRBV7-9 and TRBJ2-3, reads DTGVSQNPRHKITKRGQNVTFRCDPISEHNRLYWYRQTLGQGPEFLTYFQNEAQLEKSRLLSDRFSAERPKGSFSTLEIQRTEQGDSAMYLCASSLGRSLTDTQYFGPGTRLTVL.